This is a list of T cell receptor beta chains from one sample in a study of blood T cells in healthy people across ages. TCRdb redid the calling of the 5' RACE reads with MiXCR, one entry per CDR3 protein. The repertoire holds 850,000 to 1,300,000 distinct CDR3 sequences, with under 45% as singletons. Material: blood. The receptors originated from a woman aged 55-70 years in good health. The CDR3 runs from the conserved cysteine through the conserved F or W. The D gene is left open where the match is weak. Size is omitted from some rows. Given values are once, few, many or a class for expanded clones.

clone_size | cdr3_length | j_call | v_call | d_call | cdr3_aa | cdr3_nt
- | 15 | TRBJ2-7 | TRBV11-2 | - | CASSLAVDYSYEQYF | TGTGCCAGCAGCTTAGCTGTGGACTACTCCTACGAGCAGTACTTC
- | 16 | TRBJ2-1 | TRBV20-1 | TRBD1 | CSARAPGQGIDNEQFF | TGCAGTGCTAGAGCCCCGGGACAGGGAATAGACAATGAGCAGTTCTTC
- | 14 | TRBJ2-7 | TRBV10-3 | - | CAIRAGTGTYEQYF | TGTGCCATCAGAGCCGGGACGGGGACCTACGAGCAGTACTTC
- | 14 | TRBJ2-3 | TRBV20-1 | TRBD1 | CSANRDRDPDTQYF | TGCAGTGCCAACCGGGACAGGGACCCAGATACGCAGTATTTT
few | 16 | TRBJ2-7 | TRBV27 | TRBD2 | CASSPSIGEGTYEQYF | TGTGCCAGCAGTCCATCAATCGGGGAGGGCACCTACGAGCAGTACTTC
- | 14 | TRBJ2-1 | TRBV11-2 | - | CASSFLGSNEEQFF | TGTGCCAGCAGCTTTTTGGGCTCCAATGAAGAGCAGTTCTTC
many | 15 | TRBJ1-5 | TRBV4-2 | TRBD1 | CASSQEGTGNQPQHF | TGTGCCAGCAGCCAAGAGGGGACAGGGAATCAGCCCCAGCATTTT
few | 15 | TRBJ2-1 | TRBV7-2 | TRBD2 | CASSLSGAGGYEQFF | TGTGCCAGCAGCTTATCCGGGGCGGGAGGATATGAGCAGTTCTTC
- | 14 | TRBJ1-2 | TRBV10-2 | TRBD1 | CASSGTGAGYGYTF | TGCGCCAGCAGTGGGACAGGGGCTGGCTATGGCTACACCTTC
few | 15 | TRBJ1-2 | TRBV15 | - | CATSRDPGVNYGYTF | TGTGCCACCAGCAGAGATCCAGGGGTTAACTATGGCTACACCTTC
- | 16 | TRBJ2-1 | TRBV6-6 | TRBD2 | CASSPWGLAGSGEQFF | TGTGCCAGCAGCCCATGGGGGCTAGCGGGTTCCGGTGAGCAGTTCTTC
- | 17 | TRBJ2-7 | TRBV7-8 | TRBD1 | CASSFPGQGLSSYEQYF | TGTGCCAGCAGCTTCCCGGGACAGGGGCTTTCTTCCTACGAGCAGTACTTC
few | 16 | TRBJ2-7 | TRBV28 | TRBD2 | CASSPSLAGSSYEQYF | TGTGCCAGCAGTCCCTCTCTAGCGGGGTCCTCCTACGAGCAGTACTTC
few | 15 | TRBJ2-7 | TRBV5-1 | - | CASSSTVRGAGEQYF | TGCGCCAGCAGCTCTACCGTACGGGGAGCGGGCGAGCAGTACTTC
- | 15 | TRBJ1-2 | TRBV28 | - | CASSHRDLLNYGYTF | TGTGCCAGCAGTCACCGGGACCTGCTAAACTATGGCTACACCTTC
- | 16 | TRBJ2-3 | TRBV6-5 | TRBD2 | CASSQRLAGAGDTQYF | TGTGCCAGCAGTCAACGACTAGCGGGGGCTGGGGATACGCAGTATTTT
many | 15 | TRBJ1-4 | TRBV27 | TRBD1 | CASSLYRGEGEKLFF | TGTGCCAGCAGTTTGTACAGGGGAGAAGGCGAAAAACTGTTTTTT
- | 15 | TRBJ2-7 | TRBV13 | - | CASSRRARKTYEQYF | TGTGCCAGCAGCCGCCGTGCCAGAAAGACCTACGAGCAGTACTTC
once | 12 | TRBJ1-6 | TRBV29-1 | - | CSVTDGSSPLHF | TGCAGCGTTACAGATGGGAGTTCACCCCTCCACTTT
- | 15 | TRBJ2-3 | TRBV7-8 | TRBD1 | CASSRGTGERDTQYF | TGTGCCAGCAGCCGCGGGACAGGGGAGAGAGATACGCAGTATTTT
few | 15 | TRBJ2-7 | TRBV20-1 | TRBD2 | CSAGGLAPSSYEQYF | TGCAGTGCTGGGGGACTAGCGCCCAGCTCCTACGAGCAGTACTTC
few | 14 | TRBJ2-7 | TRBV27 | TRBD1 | CASSAHRQGREQYF | TGTGCCAGCAGTGCACATCGACAGGGGCGGGAGCAGTACTTC
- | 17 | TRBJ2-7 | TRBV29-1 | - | CSVDDSLVNYPSYEQYF | TGCAGCGTTGATGACTCCCTCGTGAACTACCCTTCCTACGAGCAGTACTTC
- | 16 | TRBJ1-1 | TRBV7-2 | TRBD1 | CASSLNGQGDRTEAFF | TGTGCCAGCAGCTTAAACGGACAGGGGGATCGCACTGAAGCTTTCTTT
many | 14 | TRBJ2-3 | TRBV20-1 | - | CSARSAGNTDTQYF | TGCAGTGCTAGATCGGCGGGAAACACAGATACGCAGTATTTT
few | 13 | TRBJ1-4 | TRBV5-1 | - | CASSFSPREKLFF | TGCGCCAGCAGCTTCAGCCCGCGTGAAAAACTGTTTTTT
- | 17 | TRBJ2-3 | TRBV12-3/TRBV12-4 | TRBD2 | CASSGLAGDWGTDTQYF | TGTGCCAGCAGTGGACTAGCGGGAGATTGGGGCACAGATACGCAGTATTTT
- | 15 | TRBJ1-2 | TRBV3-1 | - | CASSQSDRGSYGYTF | TGTGCCAGCAGCCAAAGTGATCGGGGATCCTATGGCTACACCTTC
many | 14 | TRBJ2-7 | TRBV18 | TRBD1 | CASSPRTGVYEQYF | TGTGCCAGCTCACCACGGACAGGGGTGTACGAGCAGTACTTC
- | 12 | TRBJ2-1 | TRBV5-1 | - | CASSLRRNEQFF | TGCGCCAGCAGCCTTCGACGGAATGAGCAGTTCTTC
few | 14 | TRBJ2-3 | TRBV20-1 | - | CSASLSGGTDTQYF | TGCAGTGCTAGCCTTTCAGGGGGCACAGATACGCAGTATTTT
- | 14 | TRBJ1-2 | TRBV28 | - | CASSTAEPVGGYTF | TGTGCCAGCTCCACCGCAGAGCCCGTAGGGGGCTACACCTTC
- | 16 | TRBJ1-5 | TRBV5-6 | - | CASSFRNPVIDQPQHF | TGTGCCAGCAGCTTCCGAAATCCCGTAATTGATCAGCCCCAGCATTTT
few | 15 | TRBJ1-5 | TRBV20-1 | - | CSALDIGSVDQPQHF | TGCAGTGCCCTCGACATTGGGTCAGTCGATCAGCCCCAGCATTTT
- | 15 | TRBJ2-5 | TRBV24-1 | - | CATSDRGTKQETQYF | TGTGCCACCAGTGACCGAGGGACAAAGCAAGAGACCCAGTACTTC
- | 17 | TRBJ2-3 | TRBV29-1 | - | CSVEDCPDWVGGAAQYF | TGCAGCGTTGAAGATTGCCCTGACTGGGTTGGGGGGGCCGCGCAGTATTTT
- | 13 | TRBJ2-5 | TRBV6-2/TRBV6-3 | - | CASSYFGGETQYF | TGTGCCAGCAGTTACTTCGGGGGAGAGACCCAGTACTTC
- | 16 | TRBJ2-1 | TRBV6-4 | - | CASSPTSSFSYNEQFF | TGTGCCAGCAGTCCGACTAGTTCGTTTTCCTACAATGAGCAGTTCTTC
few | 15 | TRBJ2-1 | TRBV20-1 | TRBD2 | CSAGTGLAEGAEQFF | TGCAGTGCTGGAACGGGACTAGCGGAGGGCGCGGAGCAGTTCTTC
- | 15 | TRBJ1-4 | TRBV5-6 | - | CASSLSGQGDEKLFF | TGTGCCAGCAGCTTGTCAGGGCAGGGTGATGAAAAACTGTTTTTT
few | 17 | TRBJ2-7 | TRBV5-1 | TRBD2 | CASSLVSGTSGAYEQYF | TGCGCCAGCAGCTTGGTGAGCGGGACTAGTGGCGCCTACGAGCAGTACTTC
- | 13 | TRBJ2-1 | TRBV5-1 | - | CASSPELAYEQFF | TGCGCCAGCAGCCCCGAGCTAGCCTATGAGCAGTTCTTC
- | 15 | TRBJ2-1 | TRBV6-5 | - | CAGSRGQGFPYEQFF | TGTGCCGGCAGTCGCGGACAAGGTTTTCCCTACGAGCAGTTCTTC
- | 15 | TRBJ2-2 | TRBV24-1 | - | CATSDLSQGTGELFF | TGTGCCACCAGTGATTTGAGCCAGGGGACCGGGGAGCTGTTTTTT
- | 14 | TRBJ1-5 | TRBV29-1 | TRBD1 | CSGEGTGQRQPQHF | TGCAGCGGCGAGGGGACAGGGCAGCGCCAGCCCCAGCATTTT
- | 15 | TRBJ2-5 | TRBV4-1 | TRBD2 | CASSQVPGGQETLYF | TGCGCCAGCAGCCAAGTTCCGGGAGGGCAAGAGACCCTGTACTTC
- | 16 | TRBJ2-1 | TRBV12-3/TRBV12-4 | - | CASSWGGGGPWNEQFF | TGTGCCAGCAGTTGGGGTGGTGGCGGCCCATGGAATGAGCAGTTCTTC
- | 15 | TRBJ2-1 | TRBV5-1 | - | CASSSHRDSYNEQFF | TGCGCCAGCAGCTCCCACAGGGACTCCTACAATGAGCAGTTCTTC
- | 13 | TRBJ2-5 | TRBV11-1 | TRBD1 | CASSWDRVETQYF | TGTGCCAGCAGCTGGGACAGGGTGGAGACCCAGTACTTC
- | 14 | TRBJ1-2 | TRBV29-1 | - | CSVEKDIIGYGYTF | TGCAGCGTTGAGAAAGACATCATCGGCTATGGCTACACCTTC
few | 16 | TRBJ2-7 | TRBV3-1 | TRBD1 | CASSPARQGVGYEQYF | TGTGCCAGCAGCCCAGCTAGACAGGGTGTAGGCTACGAGCAGTACTTC
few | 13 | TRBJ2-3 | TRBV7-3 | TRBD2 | CASSAIGLEAQYF | TGTGCCAGCAGCGCAATCGGACTAGAGGCGCAGTATTTT
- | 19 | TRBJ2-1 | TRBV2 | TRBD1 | CASSEPGGQGAPTNNEQFF | TGTGCCAGCAGTGAACCGGGGGGACAGGGGGCTCCGACGAACAATGAGCAGTTCTTC
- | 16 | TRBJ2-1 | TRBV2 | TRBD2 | CASSEGGLAGRNEQFF | TGTGCCAGCAGTGAAGGCGGACTAGCGGGACGTAATGAGCAGTTCTTC
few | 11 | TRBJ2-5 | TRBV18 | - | CAGSPGETQYF | TGTGCCGGCAGCCCGGGAGAGACCCAGTACTTC
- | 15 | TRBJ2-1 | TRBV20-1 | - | CSARDRTYGYNEQFF | TGCAGTGCTAGAGATAGGACCTATGGTTACAATGAGCAGTTCTTC
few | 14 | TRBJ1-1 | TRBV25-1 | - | CASSGPQGGTEAFF | TGTGCCAGCAGTGGACCACAGGGAGGCACTGAAGCTTTCTTT
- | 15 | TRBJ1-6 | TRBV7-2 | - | CASSTYPGGSSPLHF | TGTGCCAGCAGCACCTACCCTGGGGGAAGCTCACCCCTCCACTTT
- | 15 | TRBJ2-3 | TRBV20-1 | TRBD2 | CSATLAGISTDTQYF | TGCAGTGCTACCCTAGCGGGGATAAGCACAGATACGCAGTATTTT
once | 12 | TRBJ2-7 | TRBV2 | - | CASVSSRTEQYF | TGTGCCAGCGTTAGTTCTCGGACCGAGCAGTACTTC